This T cell receptor beta chain was observed in a study of T cell responses to AZD1222 COVID-19 vaccine. Clones were read by immunoSEQ multiplex PCR, and TCRdb kept only the in-frame ones, dropping some. The sample has 150,000 or so clones; about 90% are singletons. This clonotype was obtained from an adult who received the AZD1222 COVID-19 vaccine. Sequencing was performed on peripheral blood, taken 28 days after the second AZD1222 dose.

The CDR3 loop reads CASSRGTSGANEQFF. The CDR3 DNA reads TGCGCCAGCAGTCGTGGGACTAGCGGGGCCAATGAGCAGTTCTTC. The gene calls are TRBV4-1 and TRBJ2-1, with 13 bases fitting TRBD2. The CDR3 totals 15 residues. Germline V CDR1 and CDR2: MGHRA, YSYEKL. The ends lost 6 bases at V and 6 bases at J; junction bases unmatched: 5.